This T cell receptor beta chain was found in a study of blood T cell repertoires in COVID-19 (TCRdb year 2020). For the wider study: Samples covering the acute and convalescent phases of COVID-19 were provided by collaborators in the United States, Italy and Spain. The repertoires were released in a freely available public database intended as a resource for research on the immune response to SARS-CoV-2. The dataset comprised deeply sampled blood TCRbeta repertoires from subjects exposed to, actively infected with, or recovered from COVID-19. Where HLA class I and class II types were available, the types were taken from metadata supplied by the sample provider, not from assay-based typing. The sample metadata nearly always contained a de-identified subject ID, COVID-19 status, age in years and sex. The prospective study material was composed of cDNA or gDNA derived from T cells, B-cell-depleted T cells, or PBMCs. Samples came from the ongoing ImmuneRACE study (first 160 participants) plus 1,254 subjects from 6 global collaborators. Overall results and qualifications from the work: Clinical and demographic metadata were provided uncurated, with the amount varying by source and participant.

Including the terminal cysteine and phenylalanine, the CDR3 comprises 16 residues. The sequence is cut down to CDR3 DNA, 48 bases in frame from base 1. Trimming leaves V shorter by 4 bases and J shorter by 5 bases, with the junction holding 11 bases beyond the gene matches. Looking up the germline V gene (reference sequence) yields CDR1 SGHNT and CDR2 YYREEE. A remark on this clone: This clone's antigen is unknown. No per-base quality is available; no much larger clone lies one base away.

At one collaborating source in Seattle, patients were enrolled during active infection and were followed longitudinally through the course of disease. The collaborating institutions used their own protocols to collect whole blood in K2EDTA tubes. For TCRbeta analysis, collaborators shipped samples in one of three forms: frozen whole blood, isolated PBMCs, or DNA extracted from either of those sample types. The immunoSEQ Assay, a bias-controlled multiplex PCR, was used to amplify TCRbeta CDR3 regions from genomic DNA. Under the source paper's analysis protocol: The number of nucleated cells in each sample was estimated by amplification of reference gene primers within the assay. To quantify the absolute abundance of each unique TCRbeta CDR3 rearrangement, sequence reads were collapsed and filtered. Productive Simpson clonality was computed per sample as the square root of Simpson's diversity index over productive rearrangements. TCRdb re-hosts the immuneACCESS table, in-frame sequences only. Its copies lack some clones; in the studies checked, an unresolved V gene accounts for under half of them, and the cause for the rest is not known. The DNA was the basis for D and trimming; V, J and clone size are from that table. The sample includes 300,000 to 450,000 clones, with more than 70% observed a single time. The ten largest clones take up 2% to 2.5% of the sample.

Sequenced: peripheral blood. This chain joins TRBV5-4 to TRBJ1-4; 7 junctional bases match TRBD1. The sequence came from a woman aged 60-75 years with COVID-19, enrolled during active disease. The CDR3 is CASSEGQRGYNEKLFF. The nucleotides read TGTGCCAGCAGCGAGGGACAGAGGGGGTACAATGAAAAACTGTTTTTT.